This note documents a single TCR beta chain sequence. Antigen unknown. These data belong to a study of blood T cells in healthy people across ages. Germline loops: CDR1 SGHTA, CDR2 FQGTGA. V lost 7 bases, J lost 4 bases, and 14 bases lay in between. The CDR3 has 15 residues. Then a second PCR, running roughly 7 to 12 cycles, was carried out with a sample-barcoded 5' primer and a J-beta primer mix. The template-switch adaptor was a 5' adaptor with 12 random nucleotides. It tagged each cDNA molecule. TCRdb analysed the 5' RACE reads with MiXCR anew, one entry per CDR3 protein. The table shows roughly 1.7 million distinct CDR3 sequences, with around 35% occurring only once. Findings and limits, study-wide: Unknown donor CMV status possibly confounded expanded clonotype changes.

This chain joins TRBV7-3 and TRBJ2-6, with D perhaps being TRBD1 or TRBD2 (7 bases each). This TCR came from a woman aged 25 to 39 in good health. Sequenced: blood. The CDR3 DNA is TGTGCCAGCACCCAGGGGGGGTACGGGGCCAACGTCCTGACTTTC. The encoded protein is CASTQGGYGANVLTF.